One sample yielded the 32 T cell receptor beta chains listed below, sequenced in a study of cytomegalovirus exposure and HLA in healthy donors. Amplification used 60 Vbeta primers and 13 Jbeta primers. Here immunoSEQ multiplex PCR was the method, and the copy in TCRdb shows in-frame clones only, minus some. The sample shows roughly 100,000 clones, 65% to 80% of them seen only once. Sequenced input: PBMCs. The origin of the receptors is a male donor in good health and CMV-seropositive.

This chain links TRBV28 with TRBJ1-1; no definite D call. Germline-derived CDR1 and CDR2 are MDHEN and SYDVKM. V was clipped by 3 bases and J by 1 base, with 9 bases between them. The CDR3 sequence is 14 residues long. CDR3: CASSFRLGNTEAFF. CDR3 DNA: TGTGCCAGCAGTTTTCGACTGGGGAACACTGAAGCTTTCTTT.

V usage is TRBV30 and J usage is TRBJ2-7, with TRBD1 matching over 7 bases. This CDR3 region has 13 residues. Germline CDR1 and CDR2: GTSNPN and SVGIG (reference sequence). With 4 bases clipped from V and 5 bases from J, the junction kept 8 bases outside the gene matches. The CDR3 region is CAWKNRGGDEQYF. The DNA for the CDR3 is TGTGCCTGGAAGAACAGGGGCGGCGACGAGCAGTACTTC.

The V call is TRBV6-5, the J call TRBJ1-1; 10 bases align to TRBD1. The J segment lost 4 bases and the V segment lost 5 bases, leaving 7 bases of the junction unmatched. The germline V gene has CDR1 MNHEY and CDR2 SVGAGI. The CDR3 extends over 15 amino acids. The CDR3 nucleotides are TGTGCCAGCAGTCCGGACAGGGGGGGAGCCACTGAAGCTTTCTTT. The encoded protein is CASSPDRGGATEAFF.

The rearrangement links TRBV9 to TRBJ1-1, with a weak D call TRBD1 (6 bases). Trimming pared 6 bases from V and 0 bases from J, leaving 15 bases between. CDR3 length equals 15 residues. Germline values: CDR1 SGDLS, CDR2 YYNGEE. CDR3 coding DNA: TGTGCCAGCAACGTCGCGGGGGACATGAACACTGAAGCTTTCTTT. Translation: CASNVAGDMNTEAFF.

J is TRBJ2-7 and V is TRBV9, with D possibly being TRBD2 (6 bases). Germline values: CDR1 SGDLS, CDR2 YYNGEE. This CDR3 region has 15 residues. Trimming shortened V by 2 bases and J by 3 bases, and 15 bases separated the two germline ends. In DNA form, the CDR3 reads TGTGCCAGCAGCGTCGACTTGATGGGGGGCTACGAGCAGTACTTC. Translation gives CASSVDLMGGYEQYF.

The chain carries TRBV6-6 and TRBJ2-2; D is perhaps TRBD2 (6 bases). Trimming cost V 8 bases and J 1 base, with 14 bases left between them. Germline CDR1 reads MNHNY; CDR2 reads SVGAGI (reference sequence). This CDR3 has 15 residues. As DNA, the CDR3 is TGTGCCAGCGGGCCTCGGCGGGAGAACACCGGGGAGCTGTTTTTT. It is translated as CASGPRRENTGELFF.

CDR3 nucleotide sequence: TGTGCCAGCAGCTCATACAGTACGCGAGTTTCACCAGAGACCCAGTACTTC. Its protein is CASSSYSTRVSPETQYF. The chain joins TRBV5-5 to TRBJ2-5, with D hard to call. The germline V gene has CDR1 SGHKS and CDR2 YYEKEE (reference sequence). V was cut by 3 bases and J by 4 bases, with 22 bases left in between. The CDR3 spans 17 residues.

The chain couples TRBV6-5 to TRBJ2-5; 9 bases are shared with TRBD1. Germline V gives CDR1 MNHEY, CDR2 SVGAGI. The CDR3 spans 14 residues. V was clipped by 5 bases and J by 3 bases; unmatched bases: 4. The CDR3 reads CASSTRDREETQYF. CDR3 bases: TGTGCCAGCAGTACGAGGGACAGGGAAGAGACCCAGTACTTC.

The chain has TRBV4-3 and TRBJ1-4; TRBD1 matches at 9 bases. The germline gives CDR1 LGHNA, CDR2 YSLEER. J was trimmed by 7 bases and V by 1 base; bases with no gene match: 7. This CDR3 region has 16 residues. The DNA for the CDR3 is TGCGCCAGCAGCCAAGGACAGGGGGACGGTGGTGAAAAACTGTTTTTT. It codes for CASSQGQGDGGEKLFF.

DNA for the CDR3: TGCGCCACCTCCTATGGCTACACCTTC. Translated, it gives CATSYGYTF. The V call is TRBV10-1, the J call TRBJ1-2, with no clear D. Per the germline V gene, CDR1 is WNHNN and CDR2 is SYGVQD (reference sequence). CDR3 length: 9 residues. V lost 10 bases and J 4 bases, leaving 4 bases between the germline ends.

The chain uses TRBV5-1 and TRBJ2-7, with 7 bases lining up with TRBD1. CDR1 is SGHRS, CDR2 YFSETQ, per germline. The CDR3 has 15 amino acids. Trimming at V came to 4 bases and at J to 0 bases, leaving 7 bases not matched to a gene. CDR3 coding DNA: TGCGCCAGCAGCAGGGACAGCTCCCTCTCCTACGAGCAGTACTTC. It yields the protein CASSRDSSLSYEQYF.

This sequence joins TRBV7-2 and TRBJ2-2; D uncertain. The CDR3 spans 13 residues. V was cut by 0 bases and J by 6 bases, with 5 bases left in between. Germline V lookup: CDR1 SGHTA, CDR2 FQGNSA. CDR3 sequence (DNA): TGTGCCAGCAGCTTAGCTTCGGCCGGGGAGCTGTTTTTT. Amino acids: CASSLASAGELFF.

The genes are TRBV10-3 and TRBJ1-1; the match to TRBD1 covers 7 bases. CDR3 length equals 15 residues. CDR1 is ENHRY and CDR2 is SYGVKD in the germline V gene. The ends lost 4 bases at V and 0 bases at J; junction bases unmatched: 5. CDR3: CAISVRDSMNTEAFF. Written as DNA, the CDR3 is TGTGCCATCAGTGTACGGGACAGCATGAACACTGAAGCTTTCTTT.

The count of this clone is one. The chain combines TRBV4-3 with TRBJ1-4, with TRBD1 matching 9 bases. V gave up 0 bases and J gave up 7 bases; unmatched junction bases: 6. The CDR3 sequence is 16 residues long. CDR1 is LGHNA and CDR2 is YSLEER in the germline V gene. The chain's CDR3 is CASSQEGTGSGEKLFF. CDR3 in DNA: TGCGCCAGCAGCCAAGAGGGGACAGGGAGCGGTGAAAAACTGTTTTTT.

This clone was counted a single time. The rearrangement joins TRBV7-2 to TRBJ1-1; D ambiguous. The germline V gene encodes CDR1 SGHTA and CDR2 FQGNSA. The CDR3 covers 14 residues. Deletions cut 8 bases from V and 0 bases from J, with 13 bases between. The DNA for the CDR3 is TGTGCCAGCGAATACCAAACAGTGAACACTGAAGCTTTCTTT. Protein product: CASEYQTVNTEAFF.

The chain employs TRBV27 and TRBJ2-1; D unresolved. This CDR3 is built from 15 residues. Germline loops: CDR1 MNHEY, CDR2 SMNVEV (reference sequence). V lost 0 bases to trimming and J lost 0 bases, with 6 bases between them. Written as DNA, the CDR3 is TGTGCCAGCAGTTTATCTCGGAGCTCCTACAATGAGCAGTTCTTC. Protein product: CASSLSRSSYNEQFF.

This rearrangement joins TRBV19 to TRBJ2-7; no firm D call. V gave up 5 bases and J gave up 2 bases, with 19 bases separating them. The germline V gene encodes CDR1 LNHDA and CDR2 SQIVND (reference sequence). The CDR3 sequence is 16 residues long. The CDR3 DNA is TGTGCCAGTAGTGCCAGGTCATTGGGCCCCACCTACGAGCAGTACTTC. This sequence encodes CASSARSLGPTYEQYF.

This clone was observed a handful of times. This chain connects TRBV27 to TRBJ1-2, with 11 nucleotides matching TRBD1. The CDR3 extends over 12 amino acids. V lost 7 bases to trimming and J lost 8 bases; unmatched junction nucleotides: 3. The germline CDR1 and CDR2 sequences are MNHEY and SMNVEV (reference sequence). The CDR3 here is CASKDRGQGYTF. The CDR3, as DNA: TGTGCCAGCAAGGACAGGGGGCAAGGCTACACCTTC.

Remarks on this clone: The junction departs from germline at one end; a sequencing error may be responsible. The CDR3 DNA follows: TGTGCCAGCAGCGTAGACAGGGGAATTTACGAGCAGTACTTC. Amino acids: CASSVDRGIYEQYF. The V gene is TRBV11-2, the J gene TRBJ2-7; 8 bases fit TRBD1. CDR3 length equals 14 residues. Per the germline V gene, CDR1 is SGHAT and CDR2 is FQNNGV.

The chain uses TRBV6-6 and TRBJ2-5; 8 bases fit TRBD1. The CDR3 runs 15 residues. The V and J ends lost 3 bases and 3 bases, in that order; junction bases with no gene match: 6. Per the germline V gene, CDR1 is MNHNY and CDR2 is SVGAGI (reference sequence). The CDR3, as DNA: TGTGCCAGCAGTTATGGGGACAGGTACGAAGAGACCCAGTACTTC. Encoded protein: CASSYGDRYEETQYF.

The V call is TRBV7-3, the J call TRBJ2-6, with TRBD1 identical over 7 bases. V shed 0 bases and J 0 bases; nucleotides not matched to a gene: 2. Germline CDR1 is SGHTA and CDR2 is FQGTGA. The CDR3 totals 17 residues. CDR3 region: CASSLTGGVSGANVLTF. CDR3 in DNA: TGTGCCAGCAGCTTAACAGGGGGCGTCTCTGGGGCCAACGTCCTGACTTTC.

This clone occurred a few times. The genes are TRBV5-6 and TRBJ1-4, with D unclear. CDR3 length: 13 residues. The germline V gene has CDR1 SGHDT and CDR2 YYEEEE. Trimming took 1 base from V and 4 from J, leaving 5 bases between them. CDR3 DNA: TGTGCCAGCAGCTTGTCTGTTAATGAAAAACTGTTTTTT. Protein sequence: CASSLSVNEKLFF.

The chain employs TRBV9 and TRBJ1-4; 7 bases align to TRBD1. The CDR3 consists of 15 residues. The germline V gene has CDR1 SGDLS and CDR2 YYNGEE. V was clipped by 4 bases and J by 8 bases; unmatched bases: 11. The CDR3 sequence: CASSPRRQGREKLFF. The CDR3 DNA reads TGTGCCAGCAGCCCCCGACGACAGGGCCGAGAAAAACTGTTTTTT.

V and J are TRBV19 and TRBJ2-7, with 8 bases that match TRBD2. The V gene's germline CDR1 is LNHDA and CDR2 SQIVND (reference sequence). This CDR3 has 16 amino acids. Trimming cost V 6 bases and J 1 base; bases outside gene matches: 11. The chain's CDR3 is CASRQTGTRGSYEQYF. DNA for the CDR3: TGTGCCAGTAGACAAACCGGGACTAGAGGATCCTACGAGCAGTACTTC. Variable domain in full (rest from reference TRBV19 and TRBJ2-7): DGGITQSPKYLFRKEGQNVTLSCEQNLNHDAMYWYRQDPGQGLRLIYYSQIVNDFQKGDIAEGYSVSREKKESFPLTVTSAQKNPTAFYLCASRQTGTRGSYEQYFGPGTRLTVT.

CDR3 bases: TGTGCCAGCAGTCCCCTAGCGGGAGGGGGCGAGCAGTTCTTC. Amino acids: CASSPLAGGGEQFF. The V gene is TRBV2, the J gene TRBJ2-1, with TRBD2 identical over 12 bases. V gave up 5 bases and J gave up 10 bases; unmatched junction bases: 6. The CDR3 is made up of 14 amino acids. Germline values: CDR1 SNHLY, CDR2 FYNNEI.

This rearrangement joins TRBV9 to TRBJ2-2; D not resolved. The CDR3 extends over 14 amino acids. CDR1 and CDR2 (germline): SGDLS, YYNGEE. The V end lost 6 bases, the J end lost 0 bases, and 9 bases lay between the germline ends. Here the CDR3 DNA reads TGTGCCAGCAATTCCGCGGCGAACACCGGGGAGCTGTTTTTT. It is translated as CASNSAANTGELFF.

The chain's CDR3 is CASSQGQFRNQPQHF. In DNA, the CDR3 is TGTGCCAGCAGCCAGGGACAGTTTAGGAATCAGCCCCAGCATTTT. The chain couples TRBV5-6 to TRBJ1-5; 7 positions agree with TRBD1. V was clipped by 4 bases and J by 4 bases; unmatched bases: 8. CDR1 and CDR2 from the germline V gene are SGHDT and YYEEEE. CDR3 length equals 15 residues.

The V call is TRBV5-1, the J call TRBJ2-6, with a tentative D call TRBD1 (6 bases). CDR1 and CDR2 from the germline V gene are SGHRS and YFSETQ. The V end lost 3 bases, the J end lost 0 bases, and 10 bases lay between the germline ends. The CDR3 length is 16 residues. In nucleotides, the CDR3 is TGCGCCAGCAGCTCAACAGGGTTCTCTGGGGCCAACGTCCTGACTTTC. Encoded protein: CASSSTGFSGANVLTF.

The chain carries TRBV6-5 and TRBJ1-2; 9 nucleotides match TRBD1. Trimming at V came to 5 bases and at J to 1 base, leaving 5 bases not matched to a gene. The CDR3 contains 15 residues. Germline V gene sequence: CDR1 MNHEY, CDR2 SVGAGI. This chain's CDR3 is CASSPGQGDNYGYTF. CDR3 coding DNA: TGTGCCAGCAGTCCGGGACAGGGCGATAACTATGGCTACACCTTC.

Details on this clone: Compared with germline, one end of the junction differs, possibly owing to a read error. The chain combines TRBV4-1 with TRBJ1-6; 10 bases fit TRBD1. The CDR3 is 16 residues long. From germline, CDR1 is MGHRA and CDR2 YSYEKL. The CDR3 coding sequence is TGCGCCAGCAGCCAAAACCGGGACAGGGGTAATTCACCCCCCCACTTT. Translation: CASSQNRDRGNSPPHF.

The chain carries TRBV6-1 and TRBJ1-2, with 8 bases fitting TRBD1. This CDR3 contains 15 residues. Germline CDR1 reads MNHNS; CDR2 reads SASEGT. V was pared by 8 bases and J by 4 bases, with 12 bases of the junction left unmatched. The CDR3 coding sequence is TGTGCCAGCGCCTTTGCCTTGGACAGGGTCTATGGCTACACCTTC. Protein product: CASAFALDRVYGYTF.

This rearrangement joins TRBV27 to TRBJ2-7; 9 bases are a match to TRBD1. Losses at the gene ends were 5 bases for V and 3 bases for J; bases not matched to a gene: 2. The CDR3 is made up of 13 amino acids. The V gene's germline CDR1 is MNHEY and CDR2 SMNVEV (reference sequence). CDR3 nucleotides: TGTGCCAGCAGTGCGGGACAGGGCTACGAGCAGTACTTC. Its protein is CASSAGQGYEQYF.